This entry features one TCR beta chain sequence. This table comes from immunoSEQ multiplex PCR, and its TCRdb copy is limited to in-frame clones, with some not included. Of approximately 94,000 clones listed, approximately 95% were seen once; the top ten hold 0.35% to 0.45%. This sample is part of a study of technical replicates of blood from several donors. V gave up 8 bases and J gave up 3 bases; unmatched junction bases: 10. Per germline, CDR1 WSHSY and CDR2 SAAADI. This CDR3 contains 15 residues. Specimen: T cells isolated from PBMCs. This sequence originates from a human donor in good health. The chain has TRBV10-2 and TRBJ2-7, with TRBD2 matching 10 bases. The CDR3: CASSGPSGSFYEQYF. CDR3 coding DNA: TGCGCCAGCTCAGGACCTAGCGGGAGTTTCTACGAGCAGTACTTC.